This TCR beta chain originates from a study of T cells in Graves' hyperthyroidism and ophthalmopathy. Findings and caveats of the study: Before onset, ophthalmopathy was predicted by the model a median 6.5 months earlier.

Germline V gives CDR1 LNHNV, CDR2 YYDKDF (reference sequence). V lost 0 bases and J lost 1, with 9 bases in between. The CDR3 spans 15 residues. In this sample, this clonotype turned up many times. What it recognizes is unknown. Exclusions: uncontrolled infection, other autoimmune disease, pregnancy, lactation. There were TCR beta CDR3 regions amplified from RNA transcripts. RT-PCR in the first round (using the HTBI primer set) targeted the TCR CDR3. TCRdb re-called the multiplex PCR reads with MiXCR, one entry per CDR3 protein. This table has 650,000 to 800,000 distinct CDR3 sequences, approximately 42% appearing once.

The sequenced material came from peripheral blood or thyroid tissue (not recorded which). The origin of this receptor is an adult man with Graves' disease, either hyperthyroidism or ophthalmopathy (not recorded which). V and J are TRBV15 and TRBJ1-1, with D uncertain. The CDR3 here is CATSRDLGGNTEAFF. The CDR3 nucleotides are TGTGCCACCAGCAGAGATTTGGGTGGGAACACTGAAGCTTTCTTT.